This T cell receptor beta chain was documented in a study of T cell therapy after organ transplantation. Comment on this clone: The antigen is unknown.

V gave up 10 bases and J gave up 10 bases; unmatched junction bases: 5. This CDR3 spans 12 amino acids. Germline loops: CDR1 MNHEY, CDR2 SMNVEV (reference sequence). Data came from immunoSEQ multiplex PCR; TCRdb stores just in-frame clones and leaves some out. The table has 45,000 to 50,000 clones, around 93% seen once. The clonotype originates from a human patient who had received a solid organ transplant and had CMV disease. The chain is built from TRBV27 and TRBJ1-6; 9 bases line up with TRBD1. The specimen comprised CD8+ T cells from blood, sampled before autologous CMV-specific T cell therapy. CDR3 nucleotide sequence: TGTGCCACCCGGGACAGGGTGTCACCCCTCCACTTT. Translation: CATRDRVSPLHF.